A single sample gave rise to the 19 T cell receptor beta chains below, sequenced in a study of T cell responses to AZD1222 COVID-19 vaccine. Repertoires were generated with immunoSEQ multiplex PCR, while TCRdb's copy carries only in-frame clones and drops some. The top ten clones hold more than 6.5% of a sample with some 150,000 clones, roughly nine tenths of them seen once. Sequenced material: peripheral blood, taken after recovery from COVID-19. The receptors originated from an adult who had recovered from COVID-19.

CDR3 sequence reads: CASAQQGSGEAFF. The DNA for the CDR3 is TGTGCCAGCGCACAACAGGGGTCGGGTGAAGCTTTCTTT. The chain is built from TRBV7-2 and TRBJ1-1; TRBD1 aligns across 7 bases. J lost 7 bases, V lost 8 bases, and 10 bases had no gene match. The CDR3 totals 13 residues. Germline V gene data show CDR1 as SGHTA and CDR2 as FQGNSA.

This chain joins TRBV7-6 and TRBJ2-7; TRBD1 agrees at 7 bases. Losses at the gene ends were 0 bases for V and 5 bases for J; bases not matched to a gene: 10. The germline gives CDR1 SGHVS, CDR2 FNYEAQ. This CDR3 is built from 16 residues. The CDR3 nucleotides read TGTGCCAGCAGCTTAGCGGTCCCAGGGGGTTTAGACGAGCAGTACTTC. Encoded protein: CASSLAVPGGLDEQYF.

DNA for the CDR3: TGTGCCAGCAGCCCGGAGGCGGGGGGGCTGAATGAGCAGTTCTTC. It encodes CASSPEAGGLNEQFF. The rearrangement links TRBV3-1 (or the pseudogene TRBV3-2) to TRBJ2-1, with 9 bases identical to TRBD2. CDR3 length: 15 residues. With V trimmed by 4 bases and J by 7 bases, 8 bases remained unmatched. CDR1 and CDR2 (germline): LGHDT, YNNKEL (reference sequence).

This rearrangement joins TRBV18 to TRBJ2-6; 7 positions agree with TRBD1. The CDR3 sequence is 18 residues long. The ends lost 3 bases at V and 0 bases at J; junction bases unmatched: 8. CDR1 and CDR2 from the germline V gene are KGHSH and LQKENI. CDR3 loop: CASSPTDRVGSGANVLTF. The CDR3 DNA reads TGTGCCAGCTCACCCACAGACAGGGTAGGCTCTGGGGCCAACGTCCTGACTTTC.

V is TRBV28 and J is TRBJ1-4; 7 bases fit TRBD1. Germline assignment: CDR1 MDHEN and CDR2 SYDVKM. The CDR3 spans 14 residues. The junction had 9 bases not matched to a gene; V was cut back by 4 bases and J by 10 bases. CDR3 sequence: CASSYPSNRGKLFF. CDR3 in DNA: TGTGCCAGCAGTTACCCATCAAACAGGGGAAAACTGTTTTTT.

The CDR3: CASSLVALIKTDTQYF. The CDR3, as DNA: TGTGCCAGCAGCTTAGTCGCACTTATAAAGACAGATACGCAGTATTTT. The genes are TRBV7-9 and TRBJ2-3, with D unclear. With 1 base removed from V and 3 bases from J, the gap between germline ends came to 14 bases. The CDR3 is 16 residues long. Germline V gene sequence: CDR1 SEHNR, CDR2 FQNEAQ (reference sequence).

The gene calls are TRBV25-1 and TRBJ1-6; D unresolved. Deletions cut 7 bases from V and 10 bases from J, with 11 bases between. This CDR3 has 12 residues. In germline, CDR1 is MGHDK, CDR2 SYGVNS. CDR3 DNA: TGTGCCAGCAACAGTTTTGGATCACCCCTCCACTTT. Residues: CASNSFGSPLHF.

This clone occurred once. J is TRBJ1-1 and V is TRBV28; the match to TRBD1 covers 8 bases. The CDR3 totals 13 residues. Germline loops: CDR1 MDHEN, CDR2 SYDVKM. V lost 8 bases, J lost 10 bases, and 12 bases stayed unmatched. Here the CDR3 reads CASGLPGQGAAFF. The CDR3 DNA follows: TGTGCCAGCGGTCTCCCTGGACAGGGTGCAGCTTTCTTT.

The chain's CDR3 is CASQRERTEAFF. CDR3 DNA: TGTGCCAGCCAGAGGGAGCGGACTGAAGCTTTCTTT. The V and J genes are TRBV2 and TRBJ1-1; D not certain. The CDR3 sequence is 12 residues long. Germline V gives CDR1 SNHLY, CDR2 FYNNEI. Deletions cut 8 bases from V and 5 bases from J, with 12 bases between.

The J gene is TRBJ2-5, the V gene TRBV29-1; the match to TRBD2 covers 8 bases. The junction had 10 bases not matched to a gene; V was cut back by 4 bases and J by 3 bases. The CDR3 extends over 15 amino acids. Germline-derived CDR1 and CDR2 are SQVTM and ANQGSEA. The CDR3: CSVVGAGGYEETQYF. CDR3 DNA: TGCAGCGTTGTTGGCGCGGGGGGTTATGAAGAGACCCAGTACTTC.

The V gene is TRBV19, the J gene TRBJ1-6; D ambiguous. Germline CDR1 reads LNHDA; CDR2 reads SQIVND (reference sequence). The CDR3 sequence is 14 residues long. V gave up 0 bases and J gave up 18 bases, with 18 bases separating them. CDR3 protein: CASSIEGGHSGTHF. The CDR3 DNA sequence: TGTGCCAGTAGTATAGAGGGTGGGCACTCCGGCACCCACTTT.

This rearrangement joins TRBV27 to TRBJ2-7; 8 bases map to TRBD1. V shed 6 bases, J shed 0 bases, and the junction held 4 bases outside the gene matches. Germline V gene lookup returns CDR1 MNHEY and CDR2 SMNVEV (reference sequence). The CDR3 length is 14 residues. CDR3 sequence: CASRDTGGSYEQYF. The CDR3, as DNA: TGTGCCAGCAGGGATACAGGGGGCTCCTACGAGCAGTACTTC.

The chain employs TRBV28 and TRBJ1-2; D gene uncertain. This CDR3 has 12 amino acids. V lost 6 bases and J 0 bases, leaving 5 bases between the germline ends. CDR1 is MDHEN, CDR2 SYDVKM, per germline. DNA for the CDR3: TGTGCCAGCAGAGGGTCTAACTATGGCTACACCTTC. It encodes CASRGSNYGYTF.

The rearrangement joins TRBV19 to TRBJ2-3, with 7 bases identical to TRBD2. This CDR3 is 13 amino acids long. Looked up from germline, CDR1 is LNHDA and CDR2 is SQIVND (reference sequence). With V trimmed by 7 bases and J by 4 bases, 5 bases remained unmatched. Here the CDR3 reads CASKASGSDTQYF. For the CDR3, the DNA is TGTGCCAGTAAAGCTAGCGGCTCAGATACGCAGTATTTT.

The chain recombines TRBV7-2 with TRBJ2-5; TRBD2 agrees at 12 bases. V lost 1 base to trimming and J lost 4 bases; unmatched junction nucleotides: 10. The germline V gene has CDR1 SGHTA and CDR2 FQGNSA. The CDR3 consists of 18 residues. In nucleotides, the CDR3 is TGTGCCAGCAGCTTAGTACGCCTAGCGGGGGGGCCGGGAGAGACCCAGTACTTC. Protein: CASSLVRLAGGPGETQYF.

J is TRBJ2-7 and V is TRBV5-1, with 9 nucleotides matching TRBD1. Trimming cost V 0 bases and J 6 bases; bases outside gene matches: 1. The CDR3 spans 13 residues. From germline, CDR1 is SGHRS and CDR2 YFSETQ. Written as DNA, the CDR3 is TGCGCCAGCAGCTTGGGGGGACAGGGCGAGCAGTACTTC. This sequence encodes CASSLGGQGEQYF.

The CDR3 loop reads CASRAREGTSEQYF. The CDR3 DNA reads as TGTGCCAGCAGAGCGCGAGAGGGGACATCCGAGCAGTACTTC. The chain joins TRBV2 to TRBJ2-7; tentative D call: TRBD1 (6 bases). This CDR3 comprises 14 residues. The V end was cut by 6 bases, the J end by 6 bases, with 18 bases between. Looked up from germline, CDR1 is SNHLY and CDR2 is FYNNEI.

The rearrangement links TRBV6-5 to TRBJ1-2; weak D call: TRBD1 (6 bases). V was cut by 0 bases and J by 8 bases, with 13 bases left in between. CDR1 is MNHEY, CDR2 SVGAGI, per germline. CDR3 size: 14 residues. DNA for the CDR3: TGTGCCAGCAGTTACTCGGGGGGGGCAGACGGCTACACCTTC. This codes for CASSYSGGADGYTF.

The chain carries TRBV7-8 and TRBJ2-7, with D perhaps being TRBD1 or TRBD2 (5 bases each). The germline V gene has CDR1 SGHVS and CDR2 FQNEAQ. V lost 1 base, J lost 4 bases, and 11 bases lay in between. CDR3 length: 14 residues. The CDR3 coding sequence is TGTGCCAGCAGCTTAGAGGTGGGGGAGTACGAGCAGTACTTC. It encodes CASSLEVGEYEQYF.